Listed below are T cell receptor beta chains from one sample, sequenced in a study of CD4+ T cells in melanoma. Repertoires were generated with immunoSEQ multiplex PCR, while TCRdb's copy carries only in-frame clones and drops some. The sample lists 15,000 to 20,000 clones; roughly 80% were seen once. The material sequenced was cells from a culture (not recorded whether cultured in vitro). The receptors originated from a human donor with melanoma. Each CDR3 is given with its conserved first and last residue. D genes are given only for firm matches.

d_call: NA; j_call: TRBJ2-2; v_call: TRBV7-3; cdr3_aa: CASRPTGLDTGELFF
d_call: TRBD2; j_call: TRBJ2-5; v_call: TRBV6-1; cdr3_aa: CASSEVIAGGRETQYF
d_call: TRBD1; j_call: TRBJ1-5; v_call: TRBV6-6; cdr3_aa: CASSYLGQSQPQHF
d_call: NA; j_call: TRBJ2-1; v_call: TRBV4-2; cdr3_aa: CASSQDLWGAGNEQFF
d_call: NA; j_call: TRBJ2-3; v_call: TRBV5-4; cdr3_aa: CASSLAGVGTDTQYF
d_call: NA; j_call: TRBJ1-6; v_call: TRBV30; cdr3_aa: CAWSLSSYNSPLHF
d_call: NA; j_call: TRBJ2-2; v_call: TRBV11-1; cdr3_aa: CASSARRAQSGELFF
d_call: TRBD1; j_call: TRBJ1-1; v_call: TRBV2; cdr3_aa: CASKGTANTEAFF
d_call: NA; j_call: TRBJ2-2; v_call: TRBV11-3; cdr3_aa: CASSLDLPLGSTGELFF
d_call: NA; j_call: TRBJ2-2; v_call: TRBV2; cdr3_aa: CASTLPDGELFF
d_call: TRBD1; j_call: TRBJ1-4; v_call: TRBV5-8; cdr3_aa: CASSTGQRATNEKLFF
d_call: NA; j_call: TRBJ2-2; v_call: TRBV5-1; cdr3_aa: CASSISNTGELFF
d_call: NA; j_call: TRBJ1-2; v_call: TRBV5-1; cdr3_aa: CASSFLSGGNYGYTF
d_call: NA; j_call: TRBJ1-2; v_call: TRBV11-2; cdr3_aa: CASSRGTTNYGYTF
d_call: NA; j_call: TRBJ1-2; v_call: TRBV6-1; cdr3_aa: CASSAGYGYTF
d_call: NA; j_call: TRBJ2-1; v_call: TRBV29-1; cdr3_aa: CSVEDRLNEQFF
d_call: NA; j_call: TRBJ1-3; v_call: TRBV6-1; cdr3_aa: CASRSAGLPNTIYF
d_call: TRBD1; j_call: TRBJ2-3; v_call: TRBV4-1; cdr3_aa: CASSQDSGDRVRWYSDTQYF
d_call: NA; j_call: TRBJ2-2; v_call: TRBV4-1; cdr3_aa: CASSQGLYGANTGELFF
d_call: TRBD2; j_call: TRBJ2-7; v_call: TRBV9; cdr3_aa: CASSAVAGATYEQYF
d_call: NA; j_call: TRBJ2-1; v_call: TRBV12-5; cdr3_aa: CASGLVLYSRRYNEQFF
d_call: NA; j_call: TRBJ1-1; v_call: TRBV6-5; cdr3_aa: CASSYSWGALNTEAFF
d_call: NA; j_call: TRBJ1-4; v_call: TRBV10-3; cdr3_aa: CAIRGANEKLFF
d_call: NA; j_call: TRBJ1-6; v_call: TRBV19; cdr3_aa: CASSIDHRNSPLHF
d_call: NA; j_call: TRBJ1-1; v_call: TRBV5-4; cdr3_aa: CASSLYERLNTEAFF
d_call: NA; j_call: TRBJ1-2; v_call: TRBV18; cdr3_aa: CASSPVGVNYGYTF
d_call: NA; j_call: TRBJ1-3; v_call: TRBV11-2; cdr3_aa: CASSSYQATFGGNTIYF
d_call: TRBD2; j_call: TRBJ2-3; v_call: TRBV30; cdr3_aa: CARTSGMSADTQYF
d_call: NA; j_call: TRBJ1-5; v_call: TRBV30; cdr3_aa: CAWSFNDQPQHF
d_call: NA; j_call: TRBJ1-6; v_call: TRBV4-1; cdr3_aa: CASSLGNSPLHF
d_call: TRBD1; j_call: TRBJ1-2; v_call: TRBV18; cdr3_aa: CASSTGQGAYYGYTF
d_call: NA; j_call: TRBJ2-1; v_call: TRBV2; cdr3_aa: CASNRDSYNEQFF
d_call: NA; j_call: TRBJ2-1; v_call: TRBV13; cdr3_aa: CASSLDPSVFGAYNEQFF
d_call: NA; j_call: TRBJ2-5; v_call: TRBV7-7; cdr3_aa: CASSSGAARTQYF
d_call: NA; j_call: TRBJ2-5; v_call: TRBV29-1; cdr3_aa: CSASGGGTQETQYF
d_call: NA; j_call: TRBJ2-1; v_call: TRBV7-8; cdr3_aa: CASSRDPEVGEQFF
d_call: NA; j_call: TRBJ2-7; v_call: TRBV10-3; cdr3_aa: CAISNINEGGYEQYF
d_call: NA; j_call: TRBJ1-2; v_call: TRBV5-4; cdr3_aa: CASSLRGFNYGYTF
d_call: NA; j_call: TRBJ2-2; v_call: TRBV7-8; cdr3_aa: CASRTDTGGELFF
d_call: NA; j_call: TRBJ1-3; v_call: TRBV5-6; cdr3_aa: CASSLGTSSGNTIYF
d_call: NA; j_call: TRBJ2-2; v_call: TRBV5-4; cdr3_aa: CASSLGVRQDYTGELFF
d_call: NA; j_call: TRBJ2-3; v_call: TRBV6-5; cdr3_aa: CASSLRGSTDTQYF
d_call: NA; j_call: TRBJ2-5; v_call: TRBV7-6; cdr3_aa: CASSLSGLETQYF
d_call: TRBD1; j_call: TRBJ2-7; v_call: TRBV11-2; cdr3_aa: CASSSIRDRGLYEQYF
d_call: NA; j_call: TRBJ1-2; v_call: TRBV19; cdr3_aa: CASRRGAGYGYTF